Following are 16 T cell receptor beta chains from one sample sequenced in a study of Graves' ophthalmopathy and Graves' hyperthyroidism. The authors amplified TCR beta CDR3 regions from RNA transcripts. First-round RT-PCR employed HTBI primers, with a second-round multiplex PCR after it. TCRdb redid the calling of the multiplex PCR reads with MiXCR, one entry per CDR3 protein. The data contain 200,000 to 250,000 distinct CDR3 sequences, 25% to 35% of them singletons. The sequenced material came from peripheral blood. Receptors originate from a man in his fifties or sixties with Graves' ophthalmopathy.

This clonotype was observed at least ten times. The chain employs TRBV7-9 and TRBJ2-7; D unclear. V was pared by 1 base and J by 3 bases, with 7 bases between. The CDR3 consists of 13 residues. Germline V gene data show CDR1 as SEHNR and CDR2 as FQNEAQ (reference sequence). CDR3 bases: TGTGCCAGCAGCTTAGGACTCTTCTACGAGCAGTACTTC. It yields the protein CASSLGLFYEQYF.

This clonotype was picked up many times. This chain links TRBV7-6 with TRBJ2-7; D is possibly TRBD1 or TRBD2 (5 bases each). The CDR3 is 13 residues long. The V end was cut by 3 bases, the J end by 6 bases, with 12 bases between. Per the germline V gene, CDR1 is SGHVS and CDR2 is FNYEAQ. This chain's CDR3 is CASSLGTTSEQYF. In DNA form, the CDR3 reads TGTGCCAGCAGCTTGGGGACCACGAGCGAGCAGTACTTC.

Here the CDR3 DNA reads TGTGCCAGCAGCTGGACACAGGGGGCGAGGGAGACCCAGTACTTC. This sequence encodes CASSWTQGARETQYF. This rearrangement joins TRBV6-1 to TRBJ2-5, with 9 bases identical to TRBD1. Trimming cost V 6 bases and J 5 bases; bases outside gene matches: 10. The CDR3 is 15 amino acids. Germline values: CDR1 MNHNS, CDR2 SASEGT.

The V call is TRBV6-2 or TRBV6-3, the J call TRBJ2-7, with TRBD1 identical over 8 bases. This CDR3 is 12 amino acids long. Trimming removed 11 bases from V and 4 bases from J; junction bases left unmatched: 7. Germline CDR1 reads MNHEY; CDR2 reads SVGEGT. The CDR3 sequence: CALGQGGYEQYF. As DNA, the CDR3 is TGTGCCCTAGGACAGGGTGGATACGAGCAGTACTTC.

This clonotype was observed at least ten times. V usage is TRBV7-2 and J usage is TRBJ1-1; D uncertain. The CDR3 runs 15 residues. The V end lost 0 bases, the J end lost 3 bases, and 11 bases lay between the germline ends. Germline V gene data show CDR1 as SGHTA and CDR2 as FQGNSA. CDR3 region: CASSLAQVVDTEAFF. The CDR3 nucleotides read TGTGCCAGCAGCTTAGCGCAGGTTGTGGACACTGAAGCTTTCTTT.

This clonotype occurred many times. V is TRBV10-1 and J is TRBJ2-7; D might be TRBD1 (5 bases). The CDR3 contains 15 residues. Germline V gene sequence: CDR1 WNHNN, CDR2 SYGVQD (reference sequence). Trimming took 2 bases from V and 2 from J, leaving 13 bases between them. The CDR3 loop is CASSEPLDSTYEQYF. CDR3 DNA sequence: TGCGCCAGCAGTGAGCCACTTGACAGCACCTACGAGCAGTACTTC.

This clonotype appeared many times. The V gene is TRBV12-3 or TRBV12-4, the J gene TRBJ2-2; D call uncertain. V lost 7 bases, J lost 9 bases, and 18 bases lay in between. This CDR3 is built from 14 residues. The CDR3 nucleotides read TGTGCCAGCACCGCCCAACGGCGTGCAAGGGAGCTGTTTTTT. This gives the protein CASTAQRRARELFF.

In its sample, this clonotype was seen many times. V gene TRBV6-2 or TRBV6-3 combines with J gene TRBJ2-7, with 7 positions matching TRBD2. Germline CDR1 reads MNHEY; CDR2 reads SVGEGT. The CDR3 contains 15 residues. The J segment lost 3 bases and the V segment lost 7 bases, leaving 12 bases of the junction unmatched. The CDR3 DNA is TGTGCCAGCAAGGAGAAGAGCGGGACTTTCTACGAGCAGTACTTC. It encodes CASKEKSGTFYEQYF.

This clonotype occurred many times. V and J are TRBV5-6 and TRBJ2-7; D might be TRBD1 (6 bases). Germline V gene data show CDR1 as SGHDT and CDR2 as YYEEEE. V was clipped by 2 bases and J by 4 bases, with 16 bases between them. The CDR3 has 15 amino acids. CDR3 region: CASSFQGNIGYEQYF. CDR3 DNA sequence: TGTGCCAGCAGCTTCCAGGGGAATATCGGGTACGAGCAGTACTTC.

This clonotype was picked up many times. J is TRBJ1-2 and V is TRBV27; possible D gene TRBD1, 6 bases. Germline lookup yields CDR1 MNHEY and CDR2 SMNVEV (reference sequence). CDR3 length: 14 residues. V was clipped by 7 bases and J by 7 bases, with 19 bases between them. CDR3 protein: CASMVGRGLSGYTF. For the CDR3, the DNA is TGTGCCAGCATGGTAGGCAGGGGACTTTCTGGCTACACCTTC.

In its sample, this clonotype was seen many times. CDR3 sequence reads: CASSSGTSGRAGNIQYF. The CDR3, as DNA: TGTGCCAGCAGTTCAGGGACTAGCGGGAGGGCGGGGAACATTCAGTACTTC. The chain recombines TRBV28 with TRBJ2-4, with 16 bases fitting TRBD2. This CDR3 comprises 17 residues. CDR1 is MDHEN and CDR2 is SYDVKM in the germline V gene. V was clipped by 4 bases and J by 7 bases; unmatched bases: 7.

This chain links TRBV6-2 or TRBV6-3 with TRBJ2-7; 9 nucleotides line up with TRBD2. The CDR3 has 17 amino acids. J was trimmed by 1 base and V by 0 bases; bases with no gene match: 7. Germline CDR1 MNHEY, CDR2 SVGEGT. The CDR3 is CASSYSTSGNPSYEQYF. The CDR3 DNA reads TGTGCCAGCAGTTACTCGACTAGCGGAAATCCATCCTACGAGCAGTACTTC.

This clonotype was seen at least ten times. This sequence joins TRBV10-3 and TRBJ1-1; weak D call: TRBD1 (5 bases). This CDR3 has 13 amino acids. Germline CDR1 reads ENHRY; CDR2 reads SYGVKD. V lost 2 bases and J lost 7, with 11 bases in between. As DNA, the CDR3 is TGTGCCATCAGTGAGGCAGGGATCGTTGAAGCTTTCTTT. Amino acids: CAISEAGIVEAFF.

This clonotype was recorded at least ten times. This chain uses TRBV6-2 or TRBV6-3 with TRBJ1-3; D remains ambiguous. The CDR3 spans 15 residues. Germline V lookup: CDR1 MNHEY, CDR2 SVGEGT. Trimming removed 7 bases from V and 0 bases from J, with 13 bases in between. The CDR3 reads CASTLSDLSGNTIYF. Written as DNA, the CDR3 is TGTGCCAGCACCTTATCGGATCTCTCTGGAAACACCATATATTTT.

This chain joins TRBV20-1 and TRBJ2-7; D is possibly TRBD2 (7 bases). CDR3 length: 14 amino acids. Trimming left V 6 bases short and J 2 bases short, with 17 bases between. CDR1 and CDR2 (germline): DFQATT, SNEGSKA (reference sequence). CDR3 protein: CSAAIAGAAYEQYF. The CDR3 DNA is TGCAGTGCCGCAATTGCGGGGGCGGCCTACGAGCAGTACTTC.

The rearrangement uses TRBV12-5 and TRBJ2-5; 8 bases agree with TRBD2. Trimming cost V 7 bases and J 1 base; bases outside gene matches: 8. CDR3 length equals 15 residues. CDR1 LGHNT and CDR2 FRNRAP come from the germline V gene. The CDR3 sequence: CASAPGGLPQETQYF. CDR3 in DNA: TGTGCTAGTGCCCCGGGGGGGCTACCCCAAGAGACCCAGTACTTC.